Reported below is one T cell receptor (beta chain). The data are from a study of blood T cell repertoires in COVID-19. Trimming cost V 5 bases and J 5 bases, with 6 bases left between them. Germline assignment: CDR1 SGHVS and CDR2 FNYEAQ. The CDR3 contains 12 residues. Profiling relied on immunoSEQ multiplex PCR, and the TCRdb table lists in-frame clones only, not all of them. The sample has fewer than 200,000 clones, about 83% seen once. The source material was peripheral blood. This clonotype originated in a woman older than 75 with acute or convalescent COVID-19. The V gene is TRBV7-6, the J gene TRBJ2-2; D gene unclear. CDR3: CASSPRTGELFF. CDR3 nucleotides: TGTGCCAGCAGCCCCCGGACCGGGGAGCTGTTTTTT.